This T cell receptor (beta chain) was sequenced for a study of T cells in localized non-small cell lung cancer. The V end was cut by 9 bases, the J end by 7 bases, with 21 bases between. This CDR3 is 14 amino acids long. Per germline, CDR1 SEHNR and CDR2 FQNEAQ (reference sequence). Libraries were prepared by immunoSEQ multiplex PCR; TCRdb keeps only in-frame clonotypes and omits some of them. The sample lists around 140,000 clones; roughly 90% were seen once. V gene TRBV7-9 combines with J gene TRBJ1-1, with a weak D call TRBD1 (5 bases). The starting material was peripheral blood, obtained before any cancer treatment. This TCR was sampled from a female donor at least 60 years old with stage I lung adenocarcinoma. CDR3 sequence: CASFMPRGTGEAFF. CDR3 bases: TGTGCCAGTTTCATGCCCCGGGGGACGGGTGAAGCTTTCTTT. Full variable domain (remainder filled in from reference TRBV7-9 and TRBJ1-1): DTGVSQNPRHKITKRGQNVTFRCDPISEHNRLYWYRQTLGQGPEFLTYFQNEAQLEKSRLLSDRFSAERPKGSFSTLEIQRTEQGDSAMYLCASFMPRGTGEAFFGQGTRLTVV.